This TCR beta chain was captured in a study of cytomegalovirus exposure and HLA in healthy donors. General observations from the study: Both high specificity and high sensitivity reportedly marked the classifier's diagnosis of cytomegalovirus status.

With regard to this clone: The antigen is undetermined.

The PCR contained 60 Vbeta and 13 Jbeta primers. Original processing methods: It was a later analysis that counted roughly 80 million unique TCR beta chains, of which some 9.9 million were shared. TCRdb keeps only in-frame clones here, not all; method: immunoSEQ multiplex PCR. V and J calls plus clone size are reproduced from that table; the DNA served to infer D and trimming. Among some 120,000 clones listed, roughly 87% were seen once. This TCR came from a woman under 30 in good health and CMV-seronegative. The sample comprised PBMCs.

The CDR3 sequence is CASSLEAGVAEQYF. CDR3 bases: TGTGCCAGCAGCTTAGAGGCGGGGGTAGCCGAGCAGTACTTC. The chain employs TRBV7-2 and TRBJ2-7, with 7 bases identical to TRBD2. This CDR3 is built from 14 residues. The V segment lost 1 base and the J segment 6 bases; nucleotides outside the gene matches: 6. Germline V CDR1 and CDR2: SGHTA, FQGNSA.